Below are 18 T cell receptor beta chains sequenced from a single sample in a study of cytomegalovirus exposure and HLA in healthy donors. The PCR made use of 60 Vbeta and 13 Jbeta primers. TCRdb keeps only in-frame clones here, not all; method: immunoSEQ multiplex PCR. Of some 160,000 clones listed, around 84% are singletons. The specimen sequenced was PBMCs. All receptors derive from a man aged 45 to 65 in good health and CMV-seropositive.

The rearrangement links TRBV7-9 to TRBJ1-1, with no clear D. The CDR3 covers 15 residues. CDR1 and CDR2 (germline): SEHNR, FQNEAQ (reference sequence). The V end was cut by 5 bases, the J end by 4 bases, with 17 bases between. The DNA for the CDR3 is TGTGCCAGCAGCCCCCACGGGAGCGTGGGCACTGAAGCTTTCTTT. Translation: CASSPHGSVGTEAFF.

Here the CDR3 reads CASSEVRGGVETQYF. The CDR3 coding sequence is TGTGCCAGCAGTGAAGTGCGGGGGGGCGTGGAGACCCAGTACTTC. The chain links TRBV6-1 to TRBJ2-5; 9 positions match TRBD2. CDR1 and CDR2 from the germline V gene are MNHNS and SASEGT. CDR3 length: 15 residues. V shed 1 base, J shed 5 bases, and the junction held 5 bases outside the gene matches.

Only a few counts were recorded for this clone. This chain connects TRBV7-3 to TRBJ2-2, with D perhaps matching TRBD2 (6 bases). The length of the CDR3 is 15 residues. V lost 0 bases and J 6 bases, leaving 11 bases between the germline ends. The V gene's germline CDR1 is SGHTA and CDR2 FQGTGA. As DNA, the CDR3 is TGTGCCAGCAGCTTAACCGGGACTGCAGCCGGGGAGCTGTTTTTT. Translating it yields CASSLTGTAAGELFF.

This sequence joins TRBV7-9 and TRBJ2-7; 10 bases are a match to TRBD2. With V trimmed by 6 bases and J by 6 bases, 17 bases remained unmatched. Germline CDR1 and CDR2: SEHNR and FQNEAQ (reference sequence). The CDR3 contains 17 residues. CDR3 residues: CASSKGGLAAKVSEQYV. CDR3 nucleotides: TGTGCCAGCAGTAAAGGCGGACTAGCGGCTAAGGTGAGCGAGCAGTACGTC.

J is TRBJ2-5 and V is TRBV7-9, with 10 bases identical to TRBD1. V was pared by 4 bases and J by 5 bases, with 10 bases of the junction left unmatched. Per germline, CDR1 SEHNR and CDR2 FQNEAQ (reference sequence). This CDR3 has 16 residues. The CDR3 DNA follows: TGTGCCAGCAGCTCTCCGACAGGGGGCGGCGGGGAGACCCAGTACTTC. Protein sequence: CASSSPTGGGGETQYF.

This clone has more than one count but fewer than ten. This chain joins TRBV4-1 and TRBJ1-4; the D gene is possibly TRBD1 (5 bases). Trimming took off 8 bases at V and 7 bases at J, with 8 bases between the two ends. The CDR3 sequence is 11 residues long. Germline values: CDR1 MGHRA, CDR2 YSYEKL. CDR3 region: CASQGSEKLFF. DNA of the CDR3: TGCGCCAGCCAGGGATCTGAAAAACTGTTTTTT.

The chain couples TRBV4-2 to TRBJ1-4; possibly TRBD1 for D (5 bases). The CDR3 contains 15 residues. V lost 5 bases and J 8 bases, leaving 18 bases between the germline ends. Per germline, CDR1 LGHNA and CDR2 YNFKEQ. CDR3 sequence: CASSGVGGSGEKLFF. CDR3 sequence (DNA): TGTGCCAGCAGCGGGGTCGGGGGGAGTGGGGAAAAACTGTTTTTT.

The J gene is TRBJ1-2, the V gene TRBV11-2, with D tentatively TRBD1 (6 bases). Germline CDR1 and CDR2: SGHAT and FQNNGV. Trimming cost V 1 base and J 1 base, with 7 bases left between them. The CDR3 has 14 amino acids. This CDR3 is CASSLAQGNYGYTF. CDR3 bases: TGTGCCAGCAGCTTAGCACAGGGTAACTATGGCTACACCTTC. The whole variable domain, filled in from reference TRBV11-2 and TRBJ1-2, reads EAGVAQSPRYKIIEKRQSVAFWCNPISGHATLYWYQQILGQGPKLLIQFQNNGVVDDSQLPKDRFSAERLKGVDSTLKIQPAKLEDSAVYLCASSLAQGNYGYTFGSGTRLTVV.

This clone has more than one count but fewer than ten. The chain combines TRBV30 with TRBJ1-2; D not certain. With 0 bases removed from V and 6 bases from J, the gap between germline ends came to 8 bases. The CDR3 consists of 12 residues. The germline V gene has CDR1 GTSNPN and CDR2 SVGIG (reference sequence). CDR3 amino acids: CAWSVAANGYTF. Written as DNA, the CDR3 is TGTGCCTGGAGTGTAGCGGCAAATGGCTACACCTTC.

CDR3 nucleotides: TGCGCCAGCGGCAGGGGGGAACGGTACGAGCAGTACGTC. This translates into CASGRGERYEQYV. This chain uses TRBV10-2 with TRBJ2-7, with D possibly TRBD1 on 7 matching bases. Germline assignment: CDR1 WSHSY and CDR2 SAAADI. The CDR3 contains 13 residues. The V gene lost 8 bases and the J gene lost 4 bases, with 15 bases spanning the gap.

V is TRBV2 and J is TRBJ2-1, with TRBD2 identical over 8 bases. The CDR3 extends over 15 amino acids. The J segment lost 7 bases and the V segment lost 4 bases, leaving 9 bases of the junction unmatched. Germline CDR1 is SNHLY and CDR2 is FYNNEI. Written as DNA, the CDR3 is TGTGCCAGCAGTGGGGCTCGGACTAGCTCGAATGAGCAGTTCTTC. It encodes CASSGARTSSNEQFF.

CDR3 amino acids: CASSPLGGGETQYF. CDR3 DNA sequence: TGTGCCAGCAGCCCCCTCGGGGGGGGAGAGACCCAGTACTTC. The J gene is TRBJ2-5, the V gene TRBV9, with 8 bases that match TRBD2. The CDR3 has 14 residues. CDR1 and CDR2 from the germline V gene are SGDLS and YYNGEE. J was trimmed by 4 bases and V by 4 bases; bases with no gene match: 6.

This clone appeared a single time. This chain joins TRBV9 and TRBJ1-4; 8 nucleotides align to TRBD1. The junction had 5 bases not matched to a gene; V was cut back by 2 bases and J by 5 bases. Germline V gives CDR1 SGDLS, CDR2 YYNGEE. The CDR3 spans 15 residues. The CDR3 is CASSVTGGSNEKLFF. CDR3 nucleotides: TGTGCCAGCAGCGTTACAGGGGGTTCGAATGAAAAACTGTTTTTT. Full variable domain (outside the CDR3, taken from reference TRBV9 and TRBJ1-4): DSGVTQTPKHLITATGQRVTLRCSPRSGDLSVYWYQQSLDQGLQFLIQYYNGEERAKGNILERFSAQQFPDLHSELNLSSLELGDSALYFCASSVTGGSNEKLFFGSGTQLSVL.

This clone showed up just once. The chain uses TRBV18 and TRBJ2-7, with a tentative D call TRBD1 (6 bases). V was shortened by 5 bases and J by 2 bases, with 10 bases between the two germline ends. The CDR3 contains 13 residues. Germline lookup yields CDR1 KGHSH and CDR2 LQKENI. CDR3 bases: TGTGCCAGCTCAGACGGACAGCCCTACGAGCAGTACGTC. It yields the protein CASSDGQPYEQYV.

With respect to this clone: Additional DNA sequences in this sample encode the identical CDR3. CDR3 amino acids: CASSFGQGNTGELFF. DNA for the CDR3: TGCGCCAGCAGCTTTGGGCAGGGTAACACCGGGGAGCTGTTTTTT. This chain connects TRBV5-1 to TRBJ2-2; D is possibly TRBD1 (5 bases). CDR1 and CDR2 from the germline V gene are SGHRS and YFSETQ. V was pared by 2 bases and J by 2 bases, with 10 bases between. The CDR3 runs 15 residues.

This chain links TRBV21-1 with TRBJ2-7; TRBD2 is the table's D call, not checked against the DNA. TRBV21-1 is deemed a pseudogene. The CDR3 has 11 amino acids. The CDR3 nucleotides read TGTGCCAGCAGCAAAGGGGAGGAGCAGTACTTC. It is translated as CASSKGEEQYF.

The chain carries TRBV4-2 and TRBJ2-3, with TRBD2 matching over 12 bases. With V trimmed by 4 bases and J by 4 bases, 12 bases remained unmatched. The germline V gene encodes CDR1 LGHNA and CDR2 YNFKEQ. This CDR3 region has 18 residues. The DNA of the CDR3 is TGTGCCAGCAGCCGACAACTGACTAGCGGGAGCATTCCAGATACGCAGTATTTT. Residues: CASSRQLTSGSIPDTQYF.

V gene TRBV7-8 combines with J gene TRBJ2-2; 9 positions match TRBD2. The CDR3 sequence is 17 residues long. CDR1 SGHVS and CDR2 FQNEAQ come from the germline V gene. V trimming: 0 bases; J trimming: 3 bases; junction bases outside the gene matches: 5. The CDR3 spells CASSLASSGRHTGELFF. The CDR3 DNA reads as TGTGCCAGCAGCTTAGCCTCCAGCGGGAGGCACACCGGGGAGCTGTTTTTT.